The present T cell receptor beta chain was sequenced within a study of Graves' ophthalmopathy and Graves' hyperthyroidism. Across the study: Sampling took place at initial diagnosis, with peripheral blood obtained before any treatment.

CDR1 SGHAT and CDR2 FQNNGV come from the germline V gene. The CDR3 is made up of 15 amino acids. The V gene end was trimmed by 4 bases and the J gene end by 2 bases; junction bases not matched to a gene: 6. This clonotype was seen many times. The antigen remains undetermined. Findings and caveats of the study: The blood repertoire also included most expanded thyroid clonotypes above 0.001 frequency.

The authors amplified TCR beta CDR3 regions from RNA transcripts. Second-round multiplex PCR followed a first-round RT-PCR using HTBI primers. TCRdb re-called the multiplex PCR reads with MiXCR, one entry per CDR3 protein. The sample includes hundreds of thousands of distinct CDR3 sequences, under 15% seen only once; the top ten take about 9.4%. This chain joins TRBV11-2 and TRBJ2-7; 9 bases are a match to TRBD2. The origin of this receptor is a woman in her 30s with Graves' ophthalmopathy. Sequenced material: blood. CDR3 region: CASSSPTSGPYEQYF. The CDR3 coding sequence is TGTGCCAGCAGCTCACCGACTAGCGGCCCCTACGAGCAGTACTTC.